This entry lists 23 T cell receptor beta chains sequenced from one sample in a study of cytomegalovirus exposure and HLA in healthy donors. Libraries were prepared by immunoSEQ multiplex PCR; TCRdb keeps only in-frame clonotypes and omits some of them. The sample has around 60,000 clones; roughly nine tenths are singletons. Sequencing was done on a sample of PBMCs. These receptors originate from a woman between 18 and 29 years old in good health and CMV-seronegative.

CDR3: CASSPSGSYNEQFF. The CDR3 nucleotides read TGCGCCAGCAGCCCTAGCGGCTCCTACAATGAGCAGTTCTTC. The chain employs TRBV4-1 and TRBJ2-1; TRBD2 agrees at 7 bases. In germline, CDR1 is MGHRA, CDR2 YSYEKL. V lost 4 bases, J lost 0 bases, and 0 bases stayed unmatched. CDR3 size: 14 residues.

The genes are TRBV11-2 and TRBJ2-2, with D hard to call. Germline loops: CDR1 SGHAT, CDR2 FQNNGV. This CDR3 has 13 residues. V lost 5 bases and J 11 bases, leaving 15 bases between the germline ends. The CDR3 is CASSLNPGGELFF. Here the CDR3 DNA reads TGTGCCAGCAGCCTCAACCCCGGCGGAGAGCTGTTTTTT.

V usage is TRBV30 and J usage is TRBJ2-1; no reliable D call. Trimming took off 4 bases at V and 5 bases at J, with 15 bases between the two ends. The CDR3 consists of 14 residues. Germline V gene data show CDR1 as GTSNPN and CDR2 as SVGIG (reference sequence). In DNA, the CDR3 is TGTGCCTGGACAGAGCGCCTAACGGACAATGAGCAGTTCTTC. Translated, it gives CAWTERLTDNEQFF.

This rearrangement joins TRBV19 to TRBJ1-5, with D possibly being TRBD1 (6 bases). The length of the CDR3 is 15 residues. Germline CDR1 reads LNHDA; CDR2 reads SQIVND (reference sequence). V was cut by 2 bases and J by 1 base, with 9 bases left in between. CDR3 sequence (DNA): TGTGCCAGTAGTATAATTACAGGGAGCAATCAGCCCCAGCATTTT. The encoded protein is CASSIITGSNQPQHF.

This chain connects TRBV28 to TRBJ2-7; TRBD1 aligns across 9 bases. Germline values: CDR1 MDHEN, CDR2 SYDVKM. After removal of 2 bases from V and 2 bases from J, the junction contained 10 bases not matched to a gene. This CDR3 is 17 amino acids long. In DNA, the CDR3 is TGTGCCAGCAGTTTAATCCCCGGGACAGGGAAGGCCTACGAGCAGTACTTC. Its protein product is CASSLIPGTGKAYEQYF.

The V call is TRBV11-2, the J call TRBJ2-7; the D gene is possibly TRBD2 (5 bases). The V gene's germline CDR1 is SGHAT and CDR2 FQNNGV. V lost 4 bases, J lost 4 bases, and 20 bases lay in between. CDR3 length: 16 amino acids. The CDR3 reads CASSSLDPTRDYEQYF. The DNA for the CDR3 is TGTGCCAGCAGCTCACTGGACCCCACGAGGGATTACGAGCAGTACTTC.

This rearrangement joins TRBV10-3 to TRBJ2-1, with D unresolved. Deletions cut 7 bases from V and 0 bases from J, with 10 bases between. Germline V lookup: CDR1 ENHRY, CDR2 SYGVKD. The CDR3 has 14 amino acids. The CDR3 protein is CAIKSASSYNEQFF. The CDR3 DNA reads TGTGCCATCAAAAGTGCGAGCTCCTACAATGAGCAGTTCTTC.

This clone appeared once. The chain couples TRBV28 to TRBJ2-7; D perhaps matches TRBD2 (5 bases). Trimming cost V 6 bases and J 3 bases, with 12 bases left between them. The CDR3 covers 13 residues. Looked up from germline, CDR1 is MDHEN and CDR2 is SYDVKM. The CDR3 DNA reads as TGTGCCAGCAGAGGCCGGGAACTCTACGAGCAGTACTTC. Amino acids: CASRGRELYEQYF.

V and J are TRBV18 and TRBJ1-3; D gene uncertain. This CDR3 is built from 16 residues. Germline V lookup: CDR1 KGHSH, CDR2 LQKENI. V lost 4 bases and J lost 0, with 13 bases in between. This CDR3 reads CASSRTGSLSGNTIYF. CDR3 nucleotide sequence: TGTGCCAGCTCACGAACCGGGAGCCTCTCTGGAAACACCATATATTTT.

This clone was detected only once. V gene TRBV7-6 combines with J gene TRBJ2-1; D ambiguous. The germline V and J ends were trimmed by 0 bases and 7 bases, with 7 bases remaining between them. The V gene's germline CDR1 is SGHVS and CDR2 FNYEAQ. The CDR3 is 13 residues long. The CDR3 here is CASSLADLNEQFF. CDR3 sequence (DNA): TGTGCCAGCAGCTTAGCAGACTTGAATGAGCAGTTCTTC.

The chain is built from TRBV28 and TRBJ2-3, with 13 bases aligning to TRBD2. In germline, CDR1 is MDHEN, CDR2 SYDVKM. The CDR3 is 16 residues long. The ends lost 3 bases at V and 2 bases at J; junction bases unmatched: 2. The CDR3 here is CASSLGLAGYTDTQYF. The DNA for the CDR3 is TGTGCCAGCAGTTTGGGACTAGCGGGATACACAGATACGCAGTATTTT.

The chain links TRBV6-1 to TRBJ2-7, with 10 bases aligning to TRBD2. Germline V lookup: CDR1 MNHNS, CDR2 SASEGT. This CDR3 spans 15 amino acids. V shed 2 bases, J shed 6 bases, and the junction held 7 bases outside the gene matches. The CDR3 sequence: CASSEWASGSREQYF. The CDR3, as DNA: TGTGCCAGCAGTGAATGGGCTAGCGGGAGTCGCGAGCAGTACTTC.

The chain couples TRBV5-1 to TRBJ2-1; TRBD2 matches 7 bases. Germline lookup yields CDR1 SGHRS and CDR2 YFSETQ. J gave up 1 base and V 9 bases, and 7 bases lay outside the gene matches. The CDR3 extends over 14 amino acids. CDR3: CATRGGPSYNEQFF. In DNA form, the CDR3 reads TGCGCCACTCGCGGGGGACCTTCCTACAATGAGCAGTTCTTC. Looking up the rest from reference TRBV5-1 and TRBJ2-1 gives the full variable domain: KAGVTQTPRYLIKTRGQQVTLSCSPISGHRSVSWYQQTPGQGLQFLFEYFSETQRNKGNFPGRFSGRQFSNSRSEMNVSTLELGDSALYLCATRGGPSYNEQFFGPGTRLTVL.

The chain has TRBV5-4 and TRBJ1-2; 8 bases align to TRBD1. The CDR3 covers 14 residues. Trimming at V came to 1 base and at J to 2 bases, leaving 1 base not matched to a gene. Germline V gene sequence: CDR1 SGHNT, CDR2 YYREEE (reference sequence). This CDR3 reads CASSLRDRNYGYTF. CDR3 DNA: TGTGCCAGCAGCTTGAGGGACAGGAACTATGGCTACACCTTC.

The chain has TRBV23-1 and TRBJ2-1, with TRBD1 identical over 7 bases. TRBV23-1 is recorded as an ORF, its role being uncertain. This CDR3 spans 14 amino acids. The V gene end was trimmed by 8 bases and the J gene end by 4 bases; junction bases not matched to a gene: 8. CDR3 amino acids: CASGGQITYNEQFF. For the CDR3, the DNA is TGCGCCAGCGGGGGACAGATAACTTACAATGAGCAGTTCTTC.

This clone is a singleton in its sample. The rearrangement links TRBV19 to TRBJ2-4, with no clear D. The CDR3 extends over 11 amino acids. V was clipped by 2 bases and J by 10 bases, with 6 bases between them. Germline V CDR1 and CDR2: LNHDA, SQIVND (reference sequence). CDR3 protein: CASSILSIQYF. Written as DNA, the CDR3 is TGTGCCAGTAGTATACTCAGTATTCAGTACTTC.

This clone was counted a single time. The chain is built from TRBV7-6 and TRBJ2-7; D might be TRBD2 (6 bases). Germline CDR1 is SGHVS and CDR2 is FNYEAQ. The length of the CDR3 is 15 residues. V lost 1 base and J lost 6, with 16 bases in between. CDR3 DNA sequence: TGTGCCAGCAGCTTAGGGGCGGGGCCTTTGAGCGAGCAGTACTTC. As protein: CASSLGAGPLSEQYF.

This rearrangement joins TRBV13 to TRBJ2-5; 8 bases map to TRBD1. This CDR3 spans 14 amino acids. Germline values: CDR1 PRHDT, CDR2 FYEKMQ (reference sequence). V dropped 4 bases and J dropped 3; count of bases not matched to a gene: 4. CDR3 nucleotides: TGTGCCAGCAGCTCAACGGACAGGGAAGAGACCCAGTACTTC. Translated, it gives CASSSTDREETQYF.

This chain links TRBV5-6 with TRBJ2-5; D gene uncertain. CDR3 length: 14 residues. V lost 2 bases and J 5 bases, leaving 13 bases between the germline ends. The germline V gene has CDR1 SGHDT and CDR2 YYEEEE. CDR3 sequence: CASSFGELGETQYF. CDR3 coding DNA: TGTGCCAGCAGCTTCGGCGAACTCGGGGAGACCCAGTACTTC.

The chain couples TRBV6-4 to TRBJ2-1; 14 bases line up with TRBD2. The CDR3 length is 16 residues. V trimming: 5 bases; J trimming: 5 bases; junction bases outside the gene matches: 5. CDR1 and CDR2 from the germline V gene are MRHNA and SNTAGT. The chain's CDR3 is CASSQTSGRGHNEQFF. The CDR3 DNA follows: TGTGCCAGCAGTCAGACTAGCGGGAGGGGCCACAATGAGCAGTTCTTC.

A note on this clone: An end of the junction does not agree with germline; a read error may underlie this. The CDR3: CASSLGLREGYNEQFF. CDR3 bases: TGTGCTAGCAGCTTAGGCTTGAGGGAGGGCTACAATGAGCAGTTCTTC. The rearrangement uses TRBV7-7 and TRBJ2-1; the match to TRBD2 covers 7 bases. The CDR3 is made up of 16 amino acids. CDR1 is SSHAT, CDR2 FNYEAQ, per germline (reference sequence).

The gene calls are TRBV11-3 and TRBJ1-1; D unclear. V was pared by 1 base and J by 7 bases, with 7 bases between. The germline V gene encodes CDR1 SGHNT and CDR2 YENEEA. This CDR3 has 12 amino acids. For the CDR3, the DNA is TGTGCCAGCAGCTTAGCCGGGGATGAAGCTTTCTTT. This encodes CASSLAGDEAFF. Full variable domain (outside the CDR3, taken from reference TRBV11-3 and TRBJ1-1): EAGVVQSPRYKIIEKKQPVAFWCNPISGHNTLYWYLQNLGQGPELLIRYENEEAVDDSQLPKDRFSAERLKGVDSTLKIQPAELGDSAVYLCASSLAGDEAFFGQGTRLTVV.

The chain joins TRBV7-9 to TRBJ2-1; D unresolved. The CDR3 loop spans 15 amino acids. Germline CDR1 is SEHNR and CDR2 is FQNEAQ (reference sequence). Deletions cut 4 bases from V and 3 bases from J, with 13 bases between. CDR3 sequence reads: CASSSFVPSYNEQFF. The CDR3 region has the DNA TGTGCCAGCAGCTCTTTTGTCCCTAGCTACAATGAGCAGTTCTTC.